Listed below are T cell receptor beta chains from one sample, sequenced in a study of cytomegalovirus exposure and HLA in healthy donors. This table comes from immunoSEQ multiplex PCR, and its TCRdb copy is limited to in-frame clones, with some not included. In the table there are 150,000 or so clones, roughly 89% of which are singletons. The sequencing sample was made of PBMCs. Source of these receptors: a woman between 18 and 29 years old in good health and CMV-seropositive. The CDR3 runs from the conserved cysteine through the conserved F or W. The D gene is left open where the match is weak. Clone sizes are given selectively: once, few, many, or a class where the clone is expanded.

J gene: TRBJ1-2; D gene: NA; clone size: NA; V gene: TRBV11-2; CDR3 DNA: TGTGCCAGCAGCTCGTCGACAGCTTTCTATGGCTACACCTTC; CDR3 protein: CASSSSTAFYGYTF
J gene: TRBJ2-7; D gene: NA; clone size: few; V gene: TRBV27; CDR3 DNA: TGTGCCAGCAGTCCTCTAACAGGGAGGGCCTACGAGCAGTACTTC; CDR3 protein: CASSPLTGRAYEQYF
J gene: TRBJ1-5; D gene: NA; clone size: NA; V gene: TRBV11-2; CDR3 DNA: TGTGCCAGCAGCTTAGCCGCGGGGCCCAATCAGCCCCAGCATTTT; CDR3 protein: CASSLAAGPNQPQHF
J gene: TRBJ2-7; D gene: TRBD2; clone size: NA; V gene: TRBV6-6; CDR3 DNA: TGTGCCAGCAGTCCCCAACTAGTTGCGGGGGACTACGAGCAGTACTTC; CDR3 protein: CASSPQLVAGDYEQYF
J gene: TRBJ2-3; D gene: NA; clone size: once; V gene: TRBV20-1; CDR3 DNA: TGCAGTGCCCCTAAAGCAGATACGCAGTATTTT; CDR3 protein: CSAPKADTQYF
J gene: TRBJ2-7; D gene: NA; clone size: NA; V gene: TRBV7-2; CDR3 DNA: TGTGCCAGCAGCATCCCCGGCTTAGGGAGCTCCTACGAGCAGTACTTC; CDR3 protein: CASSIPGLGSSYEQYF
J gene: TRBJ2-1; D gene: TRBD2; clone size: NA; V gene: TRBV28; CDR3 DNA: TGTGCCAGCAGAGCGTGGAGCGGGGGCCGGGAGCAGTTCTTC; CDR3 protein: CASRAWSGGREQFF
J gene: TRBJ1-2; D gene: NA; clone size: NA; V gene: TRBV27; CDR3 DNA: TGTGCCAGCAGTTTAGGGGCAGGGCTAAAACCTTACACCTTC; CDR3 protein: CASSLGAGLKPYTF
J gene: TRBJ1-5; D gene: NA; clone size: once; V gene: TRBV7-9; CDR3 DNA: TGTGCCAGCAGCGCTGAGATTCAGCCCCAGCATTTT; CDR3 protein: CASSAEIQPQHF
J gene: TRBJ1-4; D gene: NA; clone size: once; V gene: TRBV27; CDR3 DNA: TGTGCCAGCAGTTTATCGGGGGGTGGCTGGGAAAAACTGTTTTTT; CDR3 protein: CASSLSGGGWEKLFF
J gene: TRBJ2-7; D gene: NA; clone size: NA; V gene: TRBV28; CDR3 DNA: TGTGCCAGCAGTTTCGAAACGACAGCGTTATACGAGCAGTACTTC; CDR3 protein: CASSFETTALYEQYF